Below are 15 T cell receptor beta chains sequenced from a single sample in a study of OX40 agonist ivuxolimab in advanced cancers. Profiled with immunoSEQ multiplex PCR; TCRdb holds only in-frame clones, not every one. The repertoire has some 83,000 clones, nearly 95% of them found once; the top ten carry roughly 6.7%. The material sequenced was CD4+ or CD8+ T cells sorted from blood, taken in a trial of the OX40 agonist ivuxolimab. These receptors were collected from an adult with an advanced solid tumor such as melanoma, head and neck, liver or kidney cancer.

This clone was seen once. The rearrangement uses TRBV19 and TRBJ2-2, with D maybe TRBD1 (6 bases). Trimming removed 2 bases at V and 8 bases at J, with 18 bases between. The germline V gene encodes CDR1 LNHDA and CDR2 SQIVND (reference sequence). The CDR3 loop spans 16 amino acids. CDR3 sequence reads: CASSIYGDIRSGELFF. The CDR3 bases are TGTGCCAGTAGTATATATGGGGACATCCGGTCTGGGGAGCTGTTTTTT.

The chain combines TRBV27 with TRBJ2-3; D gene unclear. CDR3 length: 13 amino acids. The V end was cut by 5 bases, the J end by 0 bases, with 6 bases between. Germline V gives CDR1 MNHEY, CDR2 SMNVEV (reference sequence). The DNA of the CDR3 is TGTGCCAGCAGTCCATACAGCACAGATACGCAGTATTTT. Translated: CASSPYSTDTQYF.

The chain joins TRBV6-5 to TRBJ2-1, with unresolved D. CDR1 MNHEY and CDR2 SVGAGI come from the germline V gene. With 4 bases removed from V and 6 bases from J, the gap between germline ends came to 10 bases. This CDR3 has 13 residues. The CDR3 DNA reads TGTGCCAGCAGTTGGGTTGGACGCAATGAGCAGTTCTTC. Translated, it gives CASSWVGRNEQFF.

This chain uses TRBV13 with TRBJ1-2; D gene unclear. Germline assignment: CDR1 PRHDT and CDR2 FYEKMQ (reference sequence). The CDR3 covers 13 residues. V lost 3 bases and J 2 bases, leaving 7 bases between the germline ends. The CDR3 region has the DNA TGTGCCAGCAGCTTTCAAGCCAACTATGGCTACACCTTC. It specifies CASSFQANYGYTF.

V gene TRBV28 combines with J gene TRBJ2-7; maybe TRBD1 (6 bases). Deletions cut 6 bases from V and 0 bases from J, with 21 bases between. Germline assignment: CDR1 MDHEN and CDR2 SYDVKM. This CDR3 region has 17 residues. CDR3: CASSLKLQGRSSYEQYF. In DNA form, the CDR3 reads TGTGCCAGCAGCCTGAAATTGCAGGGGCGAAGCTCCTACGAGCAGTACTTC.

The chain employs TRBV7-8 and TRBJ2-7; D may be TRBD1 (6 bases). The CDR3 is made up of 14 amino acids. V dropped 4 bases and J dropped 4 bases, with 14 bases sitting between them. Germline V gene sequence: CDR1 SGHVS, CDR2 FQNEAQ. The CDR3 DNA follows: TGTGCCAGCAGCTCGCTGACAGGTGAATACGAGCAGTACTTC. It codes for CASSSLTGEYEQYF.

The chain joins TRBV19 to TRBJ1-5; D remains unclear. Germline CDR1 LNHDA, CDR2 SQIVND (reference sequence). V lost 8 bases to trimming and J lost 0 bases, with 14 bases between them. The length of the CDR3 is 15 residues. CDR3 DNA sequence: TGTGCCAGTGTAACGACCGGTTATAGCAATCAGCCCCAGCATTTT. Protein sequence: CASVTTGYSNQPQHF. Complete variable domain (other parts from reference TRBV19 and TRBJ1-5): DGGITQSPKYLFRKEGQNVTLSCEQNLNHDAMYWYRQDPGQGLRLIYYSQIVNDFQKGDIAEGYSVSREKKESFPLTVTSAQKNPTAFYLCASVTTGYSNQPQHFGDGTRLSIL.

V gene TRBV7-8 combines with J gene TRBJ2-1; 14 positions match TRBD2. CDR3 length: 17 residues. Germline CDR1 and CDR2: SGHVS and FQNEAQ. J lost 2 bases, V lost 4 bases, and 4 bases had no gene match. CDR3 loop: CASSYRLAGGAYNEQFF. The CDR3 DNA is TGTGCCAGCAGCTATCGACTAGCGGGAGGGGCCTACAATGAGCAGTTCTTC. Drawing the rest from reference TRBV7-8 and TRBJ2-1, the complete variable domain is GAGVSQSPRYKVAKRGQDVALRCDPISGHVSLFWYQQALGQGPEFLTYFQNEAQLDKSGLPSDRFFAERPEGSVSTLKIQRTQQEDSAVYLCASSYRLAGGAYNEQFFGPGTRLTVL.

The chain joins TRBV27 to TRBJ1-6, with D unclear. The V gene lost 3 bases and the J gene lost 7 bases, with 7 bases spanning the gap. The CDR3 covers 13 residues. Looked up from germline, CDR1 is MNHEY and CDR2 is SMNVEV (reference sequence). The CDR3 sequence: CASSFGRNSPLHF. Written as DNA, the CDR3 is TGTGCCAGCAGTTTTGGCAGGAATTCACCCCTCCACTTT.

The V and J genes are TRBV7-2 and TRBJ2-5; TRBD2 might be the D (5 bases). CDR1 is SGHTA, CDR2 FQGNSA, per germline. This CDR3 contains 15 residues. Trimming removed 4 bases from V and 5 bases from J, with 17 bases in between. This CDR3 reads CASSSVEGPRETQYF. The DNA of the CDR3 is TGTGCCAGCAGCTCGGTAGAGGGCCCAAGGGAGACCCAGTACTTC.

The chain is built from TRBV7-2 and TRBJ2-1; D not resolved. The V gene lost 1 base and the J gene lost 6 bases, with 7 bases spanning the gap. The CDR3 totals 13 residues. Per germline, CDR1 SGHTA and CDR2 FQGNSA. The CDR3 region is CASSLEGFNEQFF. The CDR3 nucleotides read TGTGCCAGCAGCTTAGAAGGGTTCAATGAGCAGTTCTTC.

This clone was detected only a few times. V gene TRBV5-4 combines with J gene TRBJ2-5; no clear D. The V end lost 7 bases, the J end lost 3 bases, and 13 bases lay between the germline ends. Germline V gene data show CDR1 as SGHNT and CDR2 as YYREEE (reference sequence). The CDR3 runs to 13 residues. This CDR3 reads CASLSGPKETQYF. CDR3 coding DNA: TGTGCCAGCCTATCCGGACCAAAAGAGACCCAGTACTTC.

The V gene is TRBV28, the J gene TRBJ2-1; D possibly corresponds to TRBD2 (6 bases). Germline assignment: CDR1 MDHEN and CDR2 SYDVKM. The CDR3 totals 16 residues. The germline V and J ends were trimmed by 9 bases and 7 bases, with 25 bases remaining between them. This CDR3 reads CASLTSSGTHLNEQFF. CDR3 sequence (DNA): TGTGCCAGTCTTACCTCCTCCGGGACTCATCTAAATGAGCAGTTCTTC.

The CDR3 nucleotides are TGTGCCTGCACGTTCAGGGGGTTCGAAGGTTACGAGCAGTACTTC. It yields the protein CACTFRGFEGYEQYF. This sequence joins TRBV30 and TRBJ2-7; 7 nucleotides line up with TRBD1. The CDR3 has 15 residues. Trimming at V came to 6 bases and at J to 4 bases, leaving 15 bases not matched to a gene. Germline V gives CDR1 GTSNPN, CDR2 SVGIG (reference sequence).

The gene calls are TRBV6-1 and TRBJ1-5, with TRBD1 as a possible D gene (5 bases). The CDR3 length is 14 residues. V lost 5 bases, J lost 6 bases, and 14 bases lay in between. The germline V gene encodes CDR1 MNHNS and CDR2 SASEGT. CDR3 bases: TGTGCCAGCAGTACGGGACCGCACGGTCAGCCCCAGCATTTT. The encoded protein is CASSTGPHGQPQHF.